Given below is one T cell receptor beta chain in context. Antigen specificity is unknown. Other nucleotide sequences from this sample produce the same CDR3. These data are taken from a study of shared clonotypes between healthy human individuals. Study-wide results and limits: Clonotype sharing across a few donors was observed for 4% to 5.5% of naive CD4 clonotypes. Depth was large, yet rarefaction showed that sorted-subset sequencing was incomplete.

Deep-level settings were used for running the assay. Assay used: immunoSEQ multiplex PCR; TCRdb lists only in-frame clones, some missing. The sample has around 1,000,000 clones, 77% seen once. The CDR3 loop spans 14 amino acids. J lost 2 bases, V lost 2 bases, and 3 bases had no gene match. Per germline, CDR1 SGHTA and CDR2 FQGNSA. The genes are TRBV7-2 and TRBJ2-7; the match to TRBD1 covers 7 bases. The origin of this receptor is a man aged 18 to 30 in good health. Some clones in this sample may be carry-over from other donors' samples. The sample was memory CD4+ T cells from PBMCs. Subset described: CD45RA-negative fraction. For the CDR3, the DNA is TGTGCCAGCAGCTTACACAGGGGACCCTACGAGCAGTACTTC. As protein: CASSLHRGPYEQYF.